Listed below are T cell receptor beta chains from one sample, sequenced in a study of prognosis after radiotherapy for stage I lung cancer. TCRdb independently ran MiXCR on the multiplex PCR reads; one entry per CDR3 protein. The sample has more than 20,000 distinct CDR3 sequences, 35% to 45% seen once. The sequencing here drew on PBMCs, taken before or after stereotactic body radiation therapy (not recorded which). Receptors were obtained from a donor aged 50 or older with non-small cell lung cancer. The CDR3 runs from the conserved cysteine through the conserved F or W. D genes are given only for firm matches. Size tells how often a clone was seen (once, few, many) or the class of an expanded clone, and some rows leave it out.

clone size	D gene	V gene	J gene	CDR3 protein	CDR3 DNA
many	NA	TRBV20-1	TRBJ2-1	CSAINGRSSYNEQFF	TGCAGTGCTATCAACGGACGTAGCTCCTACAATGAGCAGTTCTTC
NA	NA	TRBV27	TRBJ2-1	CASSSASSVNEQFF	TGTGCCAGCAGTTCAGCATCCTCGGTCAATGAGCAGTTCTTC
NA	NA	TRBV20-1	TRBJ2-5	CSASKTASFQETQYF	TGCAGTGCTAGTAAGACAGCCTCCTTTCAAGAGACCCAGTACTTC
many	TRBD2	TRBV30	TRBJ2-1	CAWTLILAGHNEQFF	TGTGCCTGGACCCTCATACTAGCGGGCCACAATGAGCAGTTCTTC
many	TRBD2	TRBV7-2	TRBJ2-3	CASSLFAGGYEDTQYF	TGTGCCAGCAGCTTGTTCGCGGGAGGATATGAAGATACGCAGTATTTT
NA	NA	TRBV28	TRBJ2-3	CASSRAGAGMTDTQYF	TGTGCCAGCAGTCGTGCGGGCGCAGGTATGACAGATACGCAGTATTTT
once	NA	TRBV2	TRBJ2-7	CASSTSRGISYEQYF	TGTGCCAGCAGTACCAGTAGAGGGATTTCCTACGAGCAGTACTTC
once	NA	TRBV28	TRBJ1-2	CASSLGTMGGYTF	TGTGCCAGCAGTTTGGGCACTATGGGGGGCTACACCTTC
many	NA	TRBV20-1	TRBJ2-1	CSAIDSSSEQFF	TGCAGTGCTATCGACAGTTCCAGCGAGCAGTTCTTC
medium-sized	TRBD2	TRBV14	TRBJ2-2	CASSYRAGVSTGELFF	TGTGCCAGCAGCTATAGAGCGGGAGTGAGCACCGGGGAGCTGTTTTTT
many	TRBD1	TRBV28	TRBJ1-5	CASRPHRGRLEPQHF	TGTGCCAGCAGACCCCACAGGGGGCGCTTGGAGCCCCAGCATTTT
many	TRBD2	TRBV20-1	TRBJ2-3	CSARDPLSTSGGDTQYF	TGCAGTGCTAGAGATCCCCTCTCAACTAGCGGAGGAGATACGCAGTATTTT